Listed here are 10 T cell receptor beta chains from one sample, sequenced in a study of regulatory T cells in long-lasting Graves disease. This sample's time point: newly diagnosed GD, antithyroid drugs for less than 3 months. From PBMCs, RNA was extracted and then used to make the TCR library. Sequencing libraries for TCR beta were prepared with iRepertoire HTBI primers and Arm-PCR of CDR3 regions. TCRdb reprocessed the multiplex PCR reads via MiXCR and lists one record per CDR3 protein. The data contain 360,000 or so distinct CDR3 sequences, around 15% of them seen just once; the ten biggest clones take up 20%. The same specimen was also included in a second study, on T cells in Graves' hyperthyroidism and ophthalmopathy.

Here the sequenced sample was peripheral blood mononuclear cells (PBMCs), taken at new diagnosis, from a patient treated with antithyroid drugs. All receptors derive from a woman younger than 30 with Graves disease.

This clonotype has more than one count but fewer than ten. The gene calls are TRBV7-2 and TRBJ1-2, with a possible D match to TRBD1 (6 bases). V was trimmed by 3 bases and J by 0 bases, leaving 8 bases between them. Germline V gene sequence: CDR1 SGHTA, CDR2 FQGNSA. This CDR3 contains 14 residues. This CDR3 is CASSFNRANYGYTF. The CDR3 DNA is TGTGCCAGCAGCTTCAACAGGGCTAACTATGGCTACACCTTC.

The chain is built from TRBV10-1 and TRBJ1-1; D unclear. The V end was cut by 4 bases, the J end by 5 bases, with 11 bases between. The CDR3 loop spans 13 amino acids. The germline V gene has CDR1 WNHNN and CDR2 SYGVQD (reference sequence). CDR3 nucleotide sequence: TGCGCCAGCAGTGTCGGTTCTAGGACTGAAGCTTTCTTT. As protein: CASSVGSRTEAFF.

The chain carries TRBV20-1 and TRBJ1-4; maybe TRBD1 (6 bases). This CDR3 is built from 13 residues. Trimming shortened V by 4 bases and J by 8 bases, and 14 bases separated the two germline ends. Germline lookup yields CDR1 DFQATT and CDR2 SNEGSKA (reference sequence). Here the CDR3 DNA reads TGCAGTGCTACTCGAGGGGGAGGGGAAAAACTGTTTTTT. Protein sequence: CSATRGGGEKLFF.

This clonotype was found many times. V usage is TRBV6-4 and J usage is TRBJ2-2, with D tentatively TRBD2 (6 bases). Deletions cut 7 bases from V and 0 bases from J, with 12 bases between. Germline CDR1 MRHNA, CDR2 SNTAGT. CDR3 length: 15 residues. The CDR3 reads CASKEGATNTGELFF. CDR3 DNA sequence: TGTGCCAGCAAGGAGGGCGCCACGAACACCGGGGAGCTGTTTTTT.

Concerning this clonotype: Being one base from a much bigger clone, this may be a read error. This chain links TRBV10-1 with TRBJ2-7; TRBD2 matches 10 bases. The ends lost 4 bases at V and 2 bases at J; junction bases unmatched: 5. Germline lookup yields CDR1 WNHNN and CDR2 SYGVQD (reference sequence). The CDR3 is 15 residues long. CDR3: CASSGEREGPYEQYF. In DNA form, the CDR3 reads TGCGCCAGCAGTGGGGAGCGGGAGGGCCCCTACGAGCAGTACTTC.

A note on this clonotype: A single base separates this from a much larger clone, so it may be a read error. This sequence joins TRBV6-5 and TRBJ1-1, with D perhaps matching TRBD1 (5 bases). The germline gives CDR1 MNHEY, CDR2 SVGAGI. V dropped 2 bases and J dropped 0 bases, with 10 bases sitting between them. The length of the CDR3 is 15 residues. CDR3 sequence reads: CASSYGSGLNTEAFF. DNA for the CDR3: TGTGCCAGCAGTTACGGGTCAGGGCTGAACACTGAAGCTTTCTTT.

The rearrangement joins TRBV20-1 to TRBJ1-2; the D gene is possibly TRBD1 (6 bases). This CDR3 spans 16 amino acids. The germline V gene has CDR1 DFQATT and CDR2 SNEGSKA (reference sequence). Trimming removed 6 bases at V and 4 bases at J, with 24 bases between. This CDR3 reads CSAPRDTGIPRYGYTF. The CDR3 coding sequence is TGCAGTGCGCCCCGGGACACCGGTATACCACGCTATGGCTACACCTTC.

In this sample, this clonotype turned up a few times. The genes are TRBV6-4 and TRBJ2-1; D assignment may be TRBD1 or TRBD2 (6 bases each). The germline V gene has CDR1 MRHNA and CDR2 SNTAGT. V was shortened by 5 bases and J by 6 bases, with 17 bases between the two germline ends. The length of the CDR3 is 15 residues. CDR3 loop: CASSYGGGLVNEQFF. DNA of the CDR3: TGTGCCAGCAGTTACGGAGGGGGGCTGGTCAATGAGCAGTTCTTC.

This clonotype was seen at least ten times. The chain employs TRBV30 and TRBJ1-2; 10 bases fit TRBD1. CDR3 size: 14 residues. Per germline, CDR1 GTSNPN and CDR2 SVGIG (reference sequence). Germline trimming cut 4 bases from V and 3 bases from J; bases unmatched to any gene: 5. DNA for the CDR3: TGTGCCTGGACCAGGACAGGGGGATACTATGGCTACACCTTC. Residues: CAWTRTGGYYGYTF. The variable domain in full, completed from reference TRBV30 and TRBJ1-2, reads SQTIHQWPATLVQPVGSPLSLECTVEGTSNPNLYWYRQAAGRGLQLLFYSVGIGQISSEVPQNLSASRPQDRQFILSSKKLLLSDSGFYLCAWTRTGGYYGYTFGSGTRLTVV.

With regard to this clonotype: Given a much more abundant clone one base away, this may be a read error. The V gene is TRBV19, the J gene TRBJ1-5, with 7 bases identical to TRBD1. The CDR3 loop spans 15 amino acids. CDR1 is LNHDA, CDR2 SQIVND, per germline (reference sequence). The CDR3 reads CASSGGQTRNRPQHF. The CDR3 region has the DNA TGTGCCAGTAGTGGGGGACAGACACGCAATCGGCCCCAGCATTTT.